This TCR beta chain was sequenced in a study of T cells after somatic rescue of genetic block. The method was immunoSEQ multiplex PCR; TCRdb's version includes in-frame clones alone and lacks a portion of them. The data contain roughly 92,000 clones, approximately 90% of them singletons. The V end was cut by 0 bases, the J end by 5 bases, with 8 bases between. CDR1 MNHNY and CDR2 SVGAGI come from the germline V gene (reference sequence). The CDR3 extends over 14 amino acids. Sequencing was done on a sample of peripheral blood mononuclear cells (PBMCs). The sequence was obtained from a woman aged 18-29 years. The chain joins TRBV6-6 to TRBJ1-5, with a possible D match to TRBD1 (5 bases). CDR3 loop: CASSYSEGYQPQHF. The DNA for the CDR3 is TGTGCCAGCAGTTACTCAGAGGGGTATCAGCCCCAGCATTTT.